This entry concerns a single TCR beta chain. The method was immunoSEQ multiplex PCR; TCRdb's version includes in-frame clones alone and lacks a portion of them. The data contain 150,000 to 170,000 clones, about 94% of them singletons. The sample originates from a study of control samples from healthy donors and cancer patients. V lost 5 bases to trimming and J lost 6 bases, with 17 bases between them. There are 15 residues in the CDR3. Germline V gene data show CDR1 as SGHTA and CDR2 as FQGNSA. This clonotype originated in a man aged 35 to 55 in good health. The material sequenced was blood. This sequence joins TRBV7-2 and TRBJ2-1; TRBD2 is a possible D gene (7 bases). CDR3 loop: CASSEGGGPFNEQFF. DNA for the CDR3: TGTGCCAGCAGCGAAGGGGGGGGGCCGTTCAATGAGCAGTTCTTC.